The text below deals with one TCR beta chain. Each CDR3 protein is one row after TCRdb ran MiXCR on the 5' RACE reads. The sample contains approximately 120,000 distinct CDR3 sequences, over 12% of which appear only once. This sample is part of a study of T cells after yellow fever vaccination. V trimming: 6 bases; J trimming: 0 bases; junction bases outside the gene matches: 6. Germline V gives CDR1 SEHNR, CDR2 FQNEAQ (reference sequence). The CDR3 length is 15 residues. The chain carries TRBV7-9 and TRBJ2-3; TRBD1 matches at 7 bases. The receptor was isolated from a man aged 18 to 35 who received the YFV17D yellow fever vaccine. The sequencing used CD8+ T cells sorted from PBMCs, collected 5 days after the yellow fever booster vaccination. CDR3 sequence: CASRITGASTDTQYF. In DNA, the CDR3 is TGTGCCAGCAGAATTACAGGGGCTAGCACAGATACGCAGTATTTT.